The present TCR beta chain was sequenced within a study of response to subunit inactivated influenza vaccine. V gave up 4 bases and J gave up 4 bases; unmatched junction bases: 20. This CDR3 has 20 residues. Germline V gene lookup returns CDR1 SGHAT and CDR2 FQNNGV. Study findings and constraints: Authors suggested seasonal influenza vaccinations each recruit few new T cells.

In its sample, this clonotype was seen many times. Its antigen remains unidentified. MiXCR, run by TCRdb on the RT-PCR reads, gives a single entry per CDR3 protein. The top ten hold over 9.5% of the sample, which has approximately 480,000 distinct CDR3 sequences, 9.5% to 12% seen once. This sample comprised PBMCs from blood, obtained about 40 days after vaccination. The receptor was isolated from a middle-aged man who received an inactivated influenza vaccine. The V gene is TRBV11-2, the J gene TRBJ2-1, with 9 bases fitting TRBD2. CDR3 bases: TGTGCCAGCAGCTCCCTGCCGGGACTAGCCTCAGAACCTACTTACAATGAGCAGTTCTTC. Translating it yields CASSSLPGLASEPTYNEQFF.